These 5 T cell receptor beta chains share one sample of origin, sequenced in a study of CD8+ T cells in alopecia areata (dated by TCRdb to 2016 to 2019). In light of the paper, this sample's treatment or condition label describes: oral pan-JAK inhibitor, 5-10 mg twice daily. Library prep was done by the immunoSEQ multiplex PCR assay. To provide template for TCR sequencing, every sample had RNA extracted and reverse transcribed into cDNA. In TCRdb, the immuneACCESS table is reduced to in-frame sequences with V and J assigned. These tables do not hold every clone; where another copy was compared, an unresolved V gene accounts for under half, and the others remain unexplained. The sample contains about 100,000 clones, 60% of them found a single time. The ten most abundant clones make up about 17% of the sample. This sample comprised CD8+ T cells sorted from blood, obtained between weeks 55 and 65, from a patient treated with tofacitinib. These TCRs come from a human donor with alopecia areata.

This clone has just a few counts. The CDR3 DNA reads as TGTGCCAGCAGCTTAGTCTCCGGGGGGAGCACAGATACGCAGTATTTT. The encoded protein is CASSLVSGGSTDTQYF. The V call is TRBV7-9, the J call TRBJ2-3; the match to TRBD2 covers 7 bases. Germline trimming cut 1 base from V and 0 bases from J; bases unmatched to any gene: 4. The CDR3 runs 16 residues. CDR1 is SEHNR and CDR2 is FQNEAQ in the germline V gene (reference sequence).

This clone has a handful of counts. V usage is TRBV2 and J usage is TRBJ1-1, with 8 bases lining up with TRBD1. The CDR3 sequence is 14 residues long. CDR1 is SNHLY, CDR2 FYNNEI, per germline. Trimming took 5 bases from V and 8 from J; bases not matched to a gene: 10. CDR3 DNA: TGTGCCAGCAGTTTGGACAGGGTCCTCTCGGAAGCTTTCTTT. Its protein product is CASSLDRVLSEAFF.

The chain has TRBV6-5 and TRBJ1-5; D not certain. The CDR3 has 14 amino acids. Germline assignment: CDR1 MNHEY and CDR2 SVGAGI. Trimming cost V 7 bases and J 1 base, with 11 bases left between them. Here the CDR3 reads CASKDGRSNQPQHF. Written as DNA, the CDR3 is TGTGCCAGCAAAGACGGACGGAGCAATCAGCCCCAGCATTTT.

The chain carries TRBV6-1 and TRBJ2-7; D is possibly TRBD2 (5 bases). Germline loops: CDR1 MNHNS, CDR2 SASEGT. Between the trimmed V and J ends, which lost 1 base and 2 bases, there was a span of 6 bases. The CDR3 totals 13 residues. The CDR3 bases are TGTGCCAGCAGTGAAGGGACTGCCTACGAGCAGTACTTC. This translates into CASSEGTAYEQYF.

The CDR3 region is CASSYLDSSRKAFF. The DNA of the CDR3 is TGTGCCAGCAGTTACCTGGACAGCTCAAGGAAAGCTTTCTTT. V is TRBV6-5 and J is TRBJ1-1, with D perhaps TRBD1 (6 bases). With 2 bases removed from V and 9 bases from J, the gap between germline ends came to 16 bases. The CDR3 spans 14 residues. In germline, CDR1 is MNHEY, CDR2 SVGAGI.